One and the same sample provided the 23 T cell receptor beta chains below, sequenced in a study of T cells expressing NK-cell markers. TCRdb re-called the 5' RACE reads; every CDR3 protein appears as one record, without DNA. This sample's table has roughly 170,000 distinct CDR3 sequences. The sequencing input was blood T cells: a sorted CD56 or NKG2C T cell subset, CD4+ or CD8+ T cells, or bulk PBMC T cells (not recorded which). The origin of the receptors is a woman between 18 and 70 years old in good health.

The CDR3 loop reads CSAKLAGVRNTGELFF. The chain couples TRBV20-1 to TRBJ2-2; TCRdb picks TRBD2, but there is no DNA to check that call. CDR1 and CDR2 from the germline V gene are DFQATT and SNEGSKA (reference sequence). This CDR3 spans 16 amino acids.

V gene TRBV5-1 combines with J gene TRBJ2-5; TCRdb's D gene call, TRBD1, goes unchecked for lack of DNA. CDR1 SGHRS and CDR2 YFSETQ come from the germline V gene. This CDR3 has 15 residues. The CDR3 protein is CASSLGAEPGETQYF.

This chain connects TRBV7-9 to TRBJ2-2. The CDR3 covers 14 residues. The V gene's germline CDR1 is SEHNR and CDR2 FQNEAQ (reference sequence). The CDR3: CASSLTGETGELFF.

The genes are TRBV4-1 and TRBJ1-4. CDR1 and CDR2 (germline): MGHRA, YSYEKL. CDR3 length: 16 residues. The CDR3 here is CASSPHRRTSDEKLFF.

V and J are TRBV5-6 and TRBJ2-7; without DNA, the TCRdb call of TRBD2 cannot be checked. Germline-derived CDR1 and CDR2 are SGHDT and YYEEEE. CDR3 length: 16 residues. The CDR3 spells CASSLVVAGAGAEQYF.

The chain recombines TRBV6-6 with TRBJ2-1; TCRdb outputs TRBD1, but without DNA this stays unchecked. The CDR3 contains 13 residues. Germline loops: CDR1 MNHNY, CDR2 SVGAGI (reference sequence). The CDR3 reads CASSTIGGNEQFF.

The chain's CDR3 is CSARKGQGSGNTIYF. The rearrangement links TRBV29-1 to TRBJ1-3; checking the TCRdb D call of TRBD1 is not possible without DNA. Germline CDR1 SQVTM, CDR2 ANQGSEA. There are 15 residues in the CDR3.

CDR3 loop: CASSLRGGGYSYNEQFF. This chain uses TRBV5-1 with TRBJ2-1; TCRdb outputs TRBD1, but without DNA this stays unchecked. This CDR3 spans 17 amino acids. Germline V gene data show CDR1 as SGHRS and CDR2 as YFSETQ.

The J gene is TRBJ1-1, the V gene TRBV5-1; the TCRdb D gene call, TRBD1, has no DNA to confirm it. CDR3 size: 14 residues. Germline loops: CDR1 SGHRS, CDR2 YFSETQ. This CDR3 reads CASSRGSSGAEAFF.

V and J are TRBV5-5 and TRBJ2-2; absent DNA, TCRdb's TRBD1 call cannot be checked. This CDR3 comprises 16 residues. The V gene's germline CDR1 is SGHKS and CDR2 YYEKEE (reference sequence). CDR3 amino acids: CASSLAGTGLTGELFF.

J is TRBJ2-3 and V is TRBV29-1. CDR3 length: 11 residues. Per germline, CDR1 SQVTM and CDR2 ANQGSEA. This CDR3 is CSVGLGDTQYF.

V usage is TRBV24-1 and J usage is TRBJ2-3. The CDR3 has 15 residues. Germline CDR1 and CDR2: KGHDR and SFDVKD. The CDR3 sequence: CATSDSWDYTDTQYF.

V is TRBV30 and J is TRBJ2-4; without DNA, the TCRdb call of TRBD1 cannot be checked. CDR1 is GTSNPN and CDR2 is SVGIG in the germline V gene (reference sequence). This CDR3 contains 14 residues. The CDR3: CAWNPTGVGNIQYF.

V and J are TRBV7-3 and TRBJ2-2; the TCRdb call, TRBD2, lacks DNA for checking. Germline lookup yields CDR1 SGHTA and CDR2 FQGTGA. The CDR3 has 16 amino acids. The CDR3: CASSYTSGANTGELFF. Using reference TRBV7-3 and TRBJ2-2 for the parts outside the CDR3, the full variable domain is GAGVSQTPSNKVTEKGKYVELRCDPISGHTALYWYRQSLGQGPEFLIYFQGTGAADDSGLPNDRFFAVRPEGSVSTLKIQRTERGDSAVYLCASSYTSGANTGELFFGEGSRLTVL.

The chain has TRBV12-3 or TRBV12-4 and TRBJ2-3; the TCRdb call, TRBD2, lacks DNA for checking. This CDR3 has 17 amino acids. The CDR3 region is CASSLARGTSDTDTQYF.

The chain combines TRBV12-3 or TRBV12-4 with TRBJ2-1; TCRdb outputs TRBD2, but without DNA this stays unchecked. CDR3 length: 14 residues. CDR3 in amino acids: CASSLRGPRDEQFF.

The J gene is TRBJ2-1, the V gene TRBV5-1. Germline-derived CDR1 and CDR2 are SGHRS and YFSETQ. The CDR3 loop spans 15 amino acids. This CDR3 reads CASSLSLVSYNEQFF.

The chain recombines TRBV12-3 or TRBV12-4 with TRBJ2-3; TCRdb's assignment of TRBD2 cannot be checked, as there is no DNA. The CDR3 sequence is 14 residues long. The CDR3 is CASSFGREVDTQYF.

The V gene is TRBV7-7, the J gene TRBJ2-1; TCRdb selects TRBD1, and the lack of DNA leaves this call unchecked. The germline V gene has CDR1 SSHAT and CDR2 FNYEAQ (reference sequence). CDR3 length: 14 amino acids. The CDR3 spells CASSQLQDYNEQFF.

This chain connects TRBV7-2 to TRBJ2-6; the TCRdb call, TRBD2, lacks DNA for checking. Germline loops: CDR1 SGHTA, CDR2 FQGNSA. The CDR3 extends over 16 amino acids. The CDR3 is CASSLRAGSGANVLTF. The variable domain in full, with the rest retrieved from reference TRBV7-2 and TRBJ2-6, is GAGVSQSPSNKVTEKGKDVELRCDPISGHTALYWYRQSLGQGLEFLIYFQGNSAPDKSGLPSDRFSAERTGGSVSTLTIQRTQQEDSAVYLCASSLRAGSGANVLTFGAGSRLTVL.

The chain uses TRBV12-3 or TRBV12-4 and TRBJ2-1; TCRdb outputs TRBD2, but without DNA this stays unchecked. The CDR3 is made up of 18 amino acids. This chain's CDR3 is CASRAGLAGGRNYNEQFF.

The CDR3 loop reads CATSDPGTSDTQYF. V and J are TRBV24-1 and TRBJ2-3; TCRdb's D gene call, TRBD1, goes unchecked for lack of DNA. Germline V gene data show CDR1 as KGHDR and CDR2 as SFDVKD. The CDR3 runs to 14 residues.

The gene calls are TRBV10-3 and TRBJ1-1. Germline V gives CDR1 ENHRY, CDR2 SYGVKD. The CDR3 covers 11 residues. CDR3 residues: CATLSGSEAFF.